The clone carrying this TCR beta chain was seen more than once but under ten times. Its antigen is still unknown. This specimen belongs to a study of cytomegalovirus exposure and HLA in healthy donors. Study results and caveats: In a later analysis, at a false discovery rate of 0.05, 17,000 or so TCR beta sequences matched HLA alleles.

The V and J ends lost 4 bases and 0 bases respectively, with 4 bases between them. The CDR3 loop spans 12 amino acids. Looked up from germline, CDR1 is SGHRS and CDR2 is YFSETQ. PCR primers comprised 60 Vbeta and 13 Jbeta primers. TCRdb's table, derived via immunoSEQ multiplex PCR, lists solely in-frame clones and lacks some. Among some 93,000 clones, over 60% were seen once, and the ten largest hold about 5.5%. Sequencing input: PBMCs. This rearrangement joins TRBV5-1 to TRBJ1-1; D not resolved. This TCR came from a boy aged 10-17 years in good health and CMV-seropositive. In DNA, the CDR3 is TGCGCCAGCAGCGGAGTGAACACTGAAGCTTTCTTT. Encoded protein: CASSGVNTEAFF. Full variable domain (rest looked up from reference TRBV5-1 and TRBJ1-1): KAGVTQTPRYLIKTRGQQVTLSCSPISGHRSVSWYQQTPGQGLQFLFEYFSETQRNKGNFPGRFSGRQFSNSRSEMNVSTLELGDSALYLCASSGVNTEAFFGQGTRLTVV.